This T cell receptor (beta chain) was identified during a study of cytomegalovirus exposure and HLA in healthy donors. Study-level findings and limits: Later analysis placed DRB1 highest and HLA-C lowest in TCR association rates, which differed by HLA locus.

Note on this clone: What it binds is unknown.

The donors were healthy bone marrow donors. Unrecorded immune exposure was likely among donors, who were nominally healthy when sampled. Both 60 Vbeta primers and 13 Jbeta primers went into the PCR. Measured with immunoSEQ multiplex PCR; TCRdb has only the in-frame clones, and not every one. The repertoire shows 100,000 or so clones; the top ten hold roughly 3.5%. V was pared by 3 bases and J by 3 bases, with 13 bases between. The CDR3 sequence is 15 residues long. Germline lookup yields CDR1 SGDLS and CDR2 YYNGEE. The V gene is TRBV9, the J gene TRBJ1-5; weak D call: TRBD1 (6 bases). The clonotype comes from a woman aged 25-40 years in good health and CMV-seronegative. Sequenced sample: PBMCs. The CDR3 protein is CASSEGDNYNQPQHF. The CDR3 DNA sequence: TGTGCCAGCAGCGAGGGGGACAACTACAATCAGCCCCAGCATTTT.